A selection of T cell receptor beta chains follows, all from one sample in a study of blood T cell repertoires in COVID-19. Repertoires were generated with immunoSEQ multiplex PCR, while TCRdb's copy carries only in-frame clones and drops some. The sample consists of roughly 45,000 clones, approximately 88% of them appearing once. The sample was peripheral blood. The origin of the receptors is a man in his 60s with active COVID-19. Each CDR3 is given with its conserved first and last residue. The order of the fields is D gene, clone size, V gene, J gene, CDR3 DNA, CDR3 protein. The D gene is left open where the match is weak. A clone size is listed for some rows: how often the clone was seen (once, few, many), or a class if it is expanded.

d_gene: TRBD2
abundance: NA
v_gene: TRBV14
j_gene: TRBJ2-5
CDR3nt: TGTGCCAGCAGCCAGCTAGCGGGGGGCATTCAAGAGACCCAGTACTTC
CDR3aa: CASSQLAGGIQETQYF

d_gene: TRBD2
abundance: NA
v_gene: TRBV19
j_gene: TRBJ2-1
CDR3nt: TGTGCCAGTAGTCCCGGGACTAGAAGGCAGTTTGGTGAGCAGTTCTTC
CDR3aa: CASSPGTRRQFGEQFF

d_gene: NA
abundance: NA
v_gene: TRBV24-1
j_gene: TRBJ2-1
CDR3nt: TGTGCCACCAGTGATGGGGGACTCAACAATGAGCAGTTCTTC
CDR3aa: CATSDGGLNNEQFF

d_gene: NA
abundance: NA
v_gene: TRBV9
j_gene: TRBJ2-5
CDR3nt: TGTGCCAGCAGCGCCGGACATGCCCAAGAGACCCAGTACTTC
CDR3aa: CASSAGHAQETQYF

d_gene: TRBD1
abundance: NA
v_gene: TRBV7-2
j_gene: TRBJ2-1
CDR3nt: TGTGCCAGCAGCTTAGACGGGACAGGGTTTTATGAGCAGTTCTTC
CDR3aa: CASSLDGTGFYEQFF

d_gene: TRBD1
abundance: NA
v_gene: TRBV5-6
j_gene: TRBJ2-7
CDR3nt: TGTGCCAGCAGCCTGGACAGGAAGTACGAGCAGTACTTC
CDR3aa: CASSLDRKYEQYF

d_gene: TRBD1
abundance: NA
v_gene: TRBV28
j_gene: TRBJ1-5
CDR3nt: TGTGCCAGCAGTTTACTGGGGGACAGTAGCAATCAGCCCCAGCATTTT
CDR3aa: CASSLLGDSSNQPQHF

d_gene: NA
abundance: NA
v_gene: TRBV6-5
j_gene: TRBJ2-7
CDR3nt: TGTGCCAGCACCGGTCCCGCCTACGAGCAGTACTTC
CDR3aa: CASTGPAYEQYF

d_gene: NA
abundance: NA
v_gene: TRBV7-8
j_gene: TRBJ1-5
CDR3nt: TGTGCCAGCAGCTCTGGACAGACGGTGAGCAATCAGCCCCAGCATTTT
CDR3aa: CASSSGQTVSNQPQHF

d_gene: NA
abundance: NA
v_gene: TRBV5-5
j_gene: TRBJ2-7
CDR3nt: TGTGCCAGCAGCTCCGAGTTCGACGTCGTCGGACAAGACTACGAGCAGTACTTC
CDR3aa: CASSSEFDVVGQDYEQYF

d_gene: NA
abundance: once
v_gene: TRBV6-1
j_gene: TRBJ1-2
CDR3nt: TGTGCCAGCAGTGAAGACATTTTCTCAGGGGAATGGGGTGGCTACACCTTC
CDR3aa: CASSEDIFSGEWGGYTF

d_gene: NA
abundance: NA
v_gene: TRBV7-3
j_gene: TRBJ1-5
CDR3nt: TGTGCCAGCAGCTTAAGGTCGGGGGAGCCCCAGCATTTT
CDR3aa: CASSLRSGEPQHF

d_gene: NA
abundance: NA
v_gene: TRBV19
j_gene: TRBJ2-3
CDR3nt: TGTGCCAGTACTCCTCTACCTCCTAGCACAGATACGCAGTATTTT
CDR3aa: CASTPLPPSTDTQYF

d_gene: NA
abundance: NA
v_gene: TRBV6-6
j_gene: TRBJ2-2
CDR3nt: TGTGCCAGCAGGGAACAGGGAGGGGCCACCGGGGAGCTGTTTTTT
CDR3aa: CASREQGGATGELFF

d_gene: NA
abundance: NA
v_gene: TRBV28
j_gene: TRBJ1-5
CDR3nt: TGTGCCAGCAGTCCCCGTCGGGGTAGCAATCAGCCCCAGCATTTT
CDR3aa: CASSPRRGSNQPQHF

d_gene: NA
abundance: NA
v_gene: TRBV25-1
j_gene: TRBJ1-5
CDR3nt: TGTGCCAGCAGTGATAGGTTAGGACCAGGGGTAGCTCAGCATTTT
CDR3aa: CASSDRLGPGVAQHF

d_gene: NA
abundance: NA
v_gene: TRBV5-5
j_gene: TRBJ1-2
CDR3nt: TGTGCCAGCAGGAGGGCAGAAAACTATATTGGCTACACCTTC
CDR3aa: CASRRAENYIGYTF

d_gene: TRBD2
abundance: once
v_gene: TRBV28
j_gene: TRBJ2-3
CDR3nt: TGTGCCAGCACCGCCCTCCGGGCGGGGGGCACAGATACGCAGTATTTT
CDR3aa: CASTALRAGGTDTQYF

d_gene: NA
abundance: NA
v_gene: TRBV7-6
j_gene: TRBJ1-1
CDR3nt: TGTGCCAGCAGCTTAGCGCTCATTCAGGGGCCGGATCGCACTGAAGCTTTCTTT
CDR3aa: CASSLALIQGPDRTEAFF

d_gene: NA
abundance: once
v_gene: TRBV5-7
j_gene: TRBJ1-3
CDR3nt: TGTGCCAGCAGCTTTGAGGTAGGCTCTGGAAACACCATATATTTT
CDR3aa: CASSFEVGSGNTIYF

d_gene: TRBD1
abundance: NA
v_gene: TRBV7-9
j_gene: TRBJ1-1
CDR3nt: TGTGCCAGCACCGCAGGGGGAACGAACACTGAAGCTTTCTTT
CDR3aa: CASTAGGTNTEAFF

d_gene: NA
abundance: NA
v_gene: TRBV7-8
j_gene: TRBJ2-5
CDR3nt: TGTGCCAGCAGCTCAACGCTCGGGGGGCTTGAGACCCAGTACTTC
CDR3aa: CASSSTLGGLETQYF

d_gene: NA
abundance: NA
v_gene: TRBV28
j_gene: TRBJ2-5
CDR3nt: TGTGCCAGCAGAAAGCCCGTCAAGACCCAGTACTTC
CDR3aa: CASRKPVKTQYF

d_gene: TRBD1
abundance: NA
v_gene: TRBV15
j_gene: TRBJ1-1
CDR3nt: TGTGCCACCAGCAGAGGACAGGGGCCGAACACTGAAGCTTTCTTT
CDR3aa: CATSRGQGPNTEAFF

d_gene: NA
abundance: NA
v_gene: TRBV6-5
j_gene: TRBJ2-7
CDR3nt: TGTGCCAGCAGTTACGGACCACCAGGGGAGCAGTACTTC
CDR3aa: CASSYGPPGEQYF

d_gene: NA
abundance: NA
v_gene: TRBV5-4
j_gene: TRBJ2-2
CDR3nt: TGTGCCAGCAGCTTGGACTACACCGGGGAGCTGTTTTTT
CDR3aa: CASSLDYTGELFF

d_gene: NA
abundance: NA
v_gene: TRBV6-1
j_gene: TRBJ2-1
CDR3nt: TGTGCCAGCAGTGAAGGTGGTAGCCTCAATGAGCAGTTCTTC
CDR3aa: CASSEGGSLNEQFF

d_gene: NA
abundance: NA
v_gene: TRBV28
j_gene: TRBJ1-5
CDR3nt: TGTGCCAGCAGACCCCAGGGAGGGTTTGTGCAGCCCCAGCATTTT
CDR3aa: CASRPQGGFVQPQHF

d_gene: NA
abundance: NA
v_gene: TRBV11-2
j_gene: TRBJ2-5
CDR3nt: TGTGCCAGCAGCTTAAGATACAGGGCCCAAGAGACCCAGTACTTC
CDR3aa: CASSLRYRAQETQYF

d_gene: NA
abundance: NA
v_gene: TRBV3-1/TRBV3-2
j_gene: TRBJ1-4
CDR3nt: TGTGCCAGCAGCCAAGATCGCGGCCGGCCTAATGAAAAACTGTTTTTT
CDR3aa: CASSQDRGRPNEKLFF

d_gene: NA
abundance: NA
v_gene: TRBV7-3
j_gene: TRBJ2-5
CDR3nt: TGTGCCAGCAGCCTCCGGGGAGGAGAGACCCAGTACTTC
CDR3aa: CASSLRGGETQYF

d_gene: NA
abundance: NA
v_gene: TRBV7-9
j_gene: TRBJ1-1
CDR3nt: TGTGCCAGCAGCGCATCAGGGACTGAAGCTTTCTTT
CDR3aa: CASSASGTEAFF

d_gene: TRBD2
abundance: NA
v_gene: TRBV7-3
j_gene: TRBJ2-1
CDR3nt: TGTGCCAGCAGCCTTAGACTAGCGGGGGGTAATGAGCAGTTCTTC
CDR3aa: CASSLRLAGGNEQFF

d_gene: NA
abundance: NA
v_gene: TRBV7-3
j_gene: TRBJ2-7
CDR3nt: TGTGCCAGCAGCCCCCAGGGACTGAACCTTAAGGAGCAGTACTTC
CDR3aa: CASSPQGLNLKEQYF

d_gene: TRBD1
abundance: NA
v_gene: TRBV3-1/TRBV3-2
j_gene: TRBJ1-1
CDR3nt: TGTGCCAGCAGTCTGGGGACAGGTTTTTCTAGCACTGAAGCTTTCTTT
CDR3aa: CASSLGTGFSSTEAFF

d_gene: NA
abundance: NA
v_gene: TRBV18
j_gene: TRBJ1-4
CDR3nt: TGTGCCAGCTCACTAAAATTCGGCGCGGCTAATGAAAAACTGTTTTTT
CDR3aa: CASSLKFGAANEKLFF

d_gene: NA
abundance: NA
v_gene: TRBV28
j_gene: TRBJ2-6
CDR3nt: TGTGCCAGCACCCCGTCCCTCTCTGGGGCCAACGTCCTGACTTTC
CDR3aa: CASTPSLSGANVLTF

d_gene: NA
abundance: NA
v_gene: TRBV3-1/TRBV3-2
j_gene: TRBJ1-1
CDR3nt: TGTGCCAGCAGCCAAGGCCAGGGGTTACCGAACACTGAAGCTTTCTTT
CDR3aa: CASSQGQGLPNTEAFF

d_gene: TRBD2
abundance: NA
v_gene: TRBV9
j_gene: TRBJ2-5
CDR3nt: TGTGCCAGCAGCGTAGCCAGCGGGGGGGCCCAACAGACCCAGTACTTC
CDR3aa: CASSVASGGAQQTQYF

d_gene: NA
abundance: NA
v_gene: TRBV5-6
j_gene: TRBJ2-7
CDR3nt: TGTGCCAGCAGCTTACAGTACGAGCAGTACTTC
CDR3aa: CASSLQYEQYF

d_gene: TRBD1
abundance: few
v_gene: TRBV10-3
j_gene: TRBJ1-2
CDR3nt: TGTGCCATCAGCGACAGGGGGGGAAACTATGGCTACACCTTC
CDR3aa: CAISDRGGNYGYTF

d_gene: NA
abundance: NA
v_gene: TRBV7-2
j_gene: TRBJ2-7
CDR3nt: TGTGCCAGCAGCCCTCCCGAGAGGAGCTCCTACGAGCAGTACTTC
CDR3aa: CASSPPERSSYEQYF

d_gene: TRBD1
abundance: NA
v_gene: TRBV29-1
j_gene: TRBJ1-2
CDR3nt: TGCAGCGTTGCCACCCCGGGACAGGTGGTAGCTGGGTATGGCTACACCTTC
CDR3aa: CSVATPGQVVAGYGYTF

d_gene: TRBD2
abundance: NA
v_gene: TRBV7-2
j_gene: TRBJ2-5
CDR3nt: TGTGCCAGCAGCTTAGAACTAGCGGGGGGAATTCGAGAGGAGACCCAGTACTTC
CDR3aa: CASSLELAGGIREETQYF

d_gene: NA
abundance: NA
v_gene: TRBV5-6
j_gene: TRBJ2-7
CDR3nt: TGTGCCAGCAGACCGGGGGACCGAACCTACGAGCAGTACTTC
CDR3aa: CASRPGDRTYEQYF

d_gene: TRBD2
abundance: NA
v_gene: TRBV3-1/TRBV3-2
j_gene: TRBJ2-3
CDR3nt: TGTGCCAGCAGCCCACTAGCGGGGGGGAGCACAGATACGCAGTATTTT
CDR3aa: CASSPLAGGSTDTQYF

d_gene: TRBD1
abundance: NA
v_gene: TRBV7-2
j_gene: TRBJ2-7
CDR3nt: TGTGCCAGCAGCCCAGACAGGGCCCTCTCCTACGAGCAGTACTTC
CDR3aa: CASSPDRALSYEQYF

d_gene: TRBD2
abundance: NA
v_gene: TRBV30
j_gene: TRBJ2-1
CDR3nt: TGTGCCTGGAGTGTGACTAGCGGTTATGAGCAGTTCTTC
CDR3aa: CAWSVTSGYEQFF

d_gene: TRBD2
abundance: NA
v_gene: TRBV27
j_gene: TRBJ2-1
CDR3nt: TGTGCCAGCCGGACTGGGACTAGTGTGGATGAGCAGTTCTTC
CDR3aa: CASRTGTSVDEQFF

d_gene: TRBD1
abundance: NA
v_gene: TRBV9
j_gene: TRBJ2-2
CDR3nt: TGTGCCAGCAGCTGGGGACAGCTAGAAGGATCGAGGAACACCGGGGAGCTGTTTTTT
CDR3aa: CASSWGQLEGSRNTGELFF

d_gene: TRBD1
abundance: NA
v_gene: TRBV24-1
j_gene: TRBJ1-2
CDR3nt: TGTGCCACCAGTGACAGGGGGTTGTATGGCTACACCTTC
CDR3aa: CATSDRGLYGYTF

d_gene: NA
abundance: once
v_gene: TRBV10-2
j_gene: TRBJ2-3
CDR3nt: TGCGCCAGCAGCGACAGTAGCTCAGATACGCAGTATTTT
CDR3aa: CASSDSSSDTQYF

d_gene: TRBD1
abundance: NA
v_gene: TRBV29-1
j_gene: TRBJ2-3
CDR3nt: TGCAGCGTTGAAGGGACAGGGTACACAGATACGCAGTATTTT
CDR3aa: CSVEGTGYTDTQYF

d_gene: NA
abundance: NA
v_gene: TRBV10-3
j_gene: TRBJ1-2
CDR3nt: TGTGCCATAAAAACAGGGCAGGGAGATGGCTACACCTTC
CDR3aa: CAIKTGQGDGYTF

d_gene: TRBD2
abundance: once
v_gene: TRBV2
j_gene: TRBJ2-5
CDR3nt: TGTGCCAGCAGTGGACGGACTAGCGGGGGGGCCGCGGAGACCCAGTACTTC
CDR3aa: CASSGRTSGGAAETQYF

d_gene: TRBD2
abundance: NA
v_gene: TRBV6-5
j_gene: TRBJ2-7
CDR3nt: TGTGCCAGCCGACTAGCGGGGACCTACGAGCAGTACTTC
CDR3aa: CASRLAGTYEQYF

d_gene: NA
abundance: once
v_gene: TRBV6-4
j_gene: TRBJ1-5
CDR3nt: TGTGCCAGCAGTGAAATGGGAGATACACAGCTTAACAGCAATCAGCCCCAGCATTTT
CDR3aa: CASSEMGDTQLNSNQPQHF

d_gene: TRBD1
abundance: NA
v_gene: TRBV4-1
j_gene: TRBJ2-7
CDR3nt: TGCGCCAGCAGCCAAGATCCAGGGACAGGGGGCTACGAGCAGTACTTC
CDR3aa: CASSQDPGTGGYEQYF

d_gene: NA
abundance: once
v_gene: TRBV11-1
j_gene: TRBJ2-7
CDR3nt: TGTGCCAGCAGCTTAGCGATTGACAACTACGAGCAGTACTTC
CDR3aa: CASSLAIDNYEQYF

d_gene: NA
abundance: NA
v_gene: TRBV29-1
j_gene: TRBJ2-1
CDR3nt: TGCAGCGTTTCCGGGGTTTTGGCTGGTGGGGATGAGCAGTTCTTC
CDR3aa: CSVSGVLAGGDEQFF